The 28 T cell receptor beta chains below were found in one sample sequenced in a study of CD8+ T cells in alopecia areata. Reverse transcribed after extraction, RNA yielded cDNA as the sequencing template. Method: immunoSEQ multiplex PCR; TCRdb's copy keeps in-frame clones and lacks some. Seen here are some 99,000 clones, about 40% observed once, and the top ten hold about 0.79%. Sequencing was performed on CD4+ T cells sorted from blood. The receptors here all came from a human donor with alopecia areata.

This clone was observed a few times. This CDR3 is also generated by other DNA sequences in the sample. V usage is TRBV29-1 and J usage is TRBJ2-7; perhaps TRBD1 as D (5 bases). Germline V gene data show CDR1 as SQVTM and CDR2 as ANQGSEA. V gave up 4 bases and J gave up 3 bases, with 7 bases separating them. The CDR3 is 11 residues long. This chain's CDR3 is CSVGQSYEQYF. DNA for the CDR3: TGCAGCGTTGGACAGAGCTACGAGCAGTACTTC.

This clone came up a few times. The chain carries TRBV29-1 and TRBJ1-1, with a tentative D call TRBD1 (5 bases). The CDR3 totals 13 residues. V was cut by 8 bases and J by 4 bases, with 17 bases left in between. Germline V gene sequence: CDR1 SQVTM, CDR2 ANQGSEA. The CDR3 sequence: CSLKRQGGTEAFF. The CDR3 DNA reads TGCAGCTTGAAGCGCCAGGGAGGCACTGAAGCTTTCTTT. Supplemented by reference TRBV29-1 and TRBJ1-1, the full variable domain reads SAVISQKPSRDICQRGTSLTIQCQVDSQVTMMFWYRQQPGQSLTLIATANQGSEATYESGFVIDKFPISRPNLTFSTLTVSNMSPEDSSIYLCSLKRQGGTEAFFGQGTRLTVV.

This clone was detected only a few times. The chain joins TRBV29-1 to TRBJ2-7; D possibly corresponds to TRBD2 (5 bases). Germline V gene data show CDR1 as SQVTM and CDR2 as ANQGSEA. The CDR3 is made up of 14 amino acids. The V end lost 5 bases, the J end lost 2 bases, and 16 bases lay between the germline ends. DNA of the CDR3: TGCAGCGTTTGCGTGGTGGGAGCGACCTACGAGCAGTACTTC. Encoded protein: CSVCVVGATYEQYF.

The sample holds a few counts of this clone. The genes are TRBV29-1 and TRBJ2-1; 11 positions agree with TRBD2. CDR3 length: 15 amino acids. Germline CDR1 reads SQVTM; CDR2 reads ANQGSEA. Trimming took 2 bases from V and 9 from J; bases not matched to a gene: 9. DNA for the CDR3: TGCAGCGTTGAAACCCTACTAGCGGGAGAGGGTGAGCAGTTCTTC. It specifies CSVETLLAGEGEQFF.

The chain has TRBV30 and TRBJ2-7; no clear D gene. Trimming removed 4 bases from V and 3 bases from J, with 7 bases in between. The CDR3 is 11 residues long. CDR1 and CDR2 (germline): GTSNPN, SVGIG (reference sequence). CDR3 sequence: CAWTLSYEQYF. DNA of the CDR3: TGTGCCTGGACTTTAAGCTACGAGCAGTACTTC.

This clone was seen a handful of times. This rearrangement joins TRBV29-1 to TRBJ2-7; D is unclear. This CDR3 has 12 residues. The germline V and J ends were trimmed by 1 base and 6 bases, with 10 bases remaining between them. CDR1 is SQVTM and CDR2 is ANQGSEA in the germline V gene. CDR3 sequence: CSVEGPLFEQYF. CDR3 DNA sequence: TGCAGCGTTGAAGGGCCCCTTTTCGAGCAGTACTTC.

The gene calls are TRBV30 and TRBJ2-4; D remains ambiguous. Germline V gene data show CDR1 as GTSNPN and CDR2 as SVGIG (reference sequence). The CDR3 is 12 residues long. V lost 2 bases and J lost 2, with 4 bases in between. The CDR3 DNA reads as TGTGCCTGGAGTCCGTCCAAAAACATTCAGTACTTC. Encoded protein: CAWSPSKNIQYF.

This clone occurred a few times. The chain carries TRBV5-6 and TRBJ2-7, with D possibly being TRBD2 (6 bases). V was trimmed by 0 bases and J by 4 bases, leaving 14 bases between them. CDR1 is SGHDT and CDR2 is YYEEEE in the germline V gene. CDR3 length: 15 residues. Written as DNA, the CDR3 is TGTGCCAGCAGCTTGGTATCGGGGGTGTCTTACGAGCAGTACTTC. Protein product: CASSLVSGVSYEQYF.

This clone turned up a few times. Here the CDR3 reads CASSEGTDTQYF. CDR3 DNA: TGTGCCAGCTCAGAAGGAACAGATACGCAGTATTTT. The chain links TRBV18 to TRBJ2-3; D is unclear. The germline V and J ends were trimmed by 5 bases and 3 bases, with 6 bases remaining between them. CDR1 and CDR2 from the germline V gene are KGHSH and LQKENI. The CDR3 sequence is 12 residues long.

CDR3 nucleotide sequence: TGCAGCGTTGGTGGGAGGGGAAACGAGCAGTACTTC. Protein: CSVGGRGNEQYF. This chain connects TRBV29-1 to TRBJ2-7, with 7 bases aligning to TRBD2. The CDR3 consists of 12 residues. V gave up 4 bases and J gave up 5 bases; unmatched junction bases: 5. Per the germline V gene, CDR1 is SQVTM and CDR2 is ANQGSEA.

This clone was seen a few times. V usage is TRBV29-1 and J usage is TRBJ2-6; the D call may be TRBD1 or TRBD2 (5 bases each). The ends were cut back, 2 bases at V and 0 bases at J, with 8 bases in the middle. CDR1 and CDR2 from the germline V gene are SQVTM and ANQGSEA. The CDR3 runs 15 residues. The CDR3 DNA is TGCAGCGTTGAAAAGGGGAGCTCTGGGGCCAACGTCCTGACTTTC. It is translated as CSVEKGSSGANVLTF.

The CDR3 coding sequence is TGCAGCGTTCATCCCCGCCTCCACACAGATACGCAGTATTTT. Translated: CSVHPRLHTDTQYF. The chain couples TRBV29-1 to TRBJ2-3; D uncertain. Germline V gene lookup returns CDR1 SQVTM and CDR2 ANQGSEA. Trimming pared 5 bases from V and 2 bases from J, leaving 14 bases between. The CDR3 spans 14 residues.

The V gene is TRBV29-1, the J gene TRBJ1-5; TRBD1 might be the D (5 bases). This CDR3 is 13 amino acids long. Germline lookup yields CDR1 SQVTM and CDR2 ANQGSEA. Trimming pared 5 bases from V and 5 bases from J, leaving 13 bases between. CDR3 DNA: TGCAGCGTTAGGGCACAGGCAGATCAGCCCCAGCATTTT. Amino acids: CSVRAQADQPQHF.

The chain couples TRBV6-5 to TRBJ2-7; 8 bases align to TRBD1. There are 12 residues in the CDR3. V shed 8 bases and J 3 bases; nucleotides not matched to a gene: 3. From germline, CDR1 is MNHEY and CDR2 SVGAGI. CDR3 nucleotides: TGTGCCAGCGGGACAGGTTTCTACGAGCAGTACTTC. Its protein is CASGTGFYEQYF.

V gene TRBV30 combines with J gene TRBJ2-2, with D perhaps matching TRBD1 (5 bases). CDR3 length equals 14 residues. Germline CDR1 reads GTSNPN; CDR2 reads SVGIG (reference sequence). The germline V and J ends were trimmed by 6 bases and 2 bases, with 13 bases remaining between them. CDR3 sequence reads: CACDRFFNTGELFF. In DNA, the CDR3 is TGTGCCTGTGACAGATTCTTCAACACCGGGGAGCTGTTTTTT. The complete variable domain, with remaining parts taken from reference TRBV30 and TRBJ2-2, reads SQTIHQWPATLVQPVGSPLSLECTVEGTSNPNLYWYRQAAGRGLQLLFYSVGIGQISSEVPQNLSASRPQDRQFILSSKKLLLSDSGFYLCACDRFFNTGELFFGEGSRLTVL.

The chain carries TRBV29-1 and TRBJ2-7; no clear D gene. This CDR3 region has 14 residues. Between the trimmed V and J ends, which lost 6 bases and 6 bases, there was a span of 21 bases. The germline gives CDR1 SQVTM, CDR2 ANQGSEA. The CDR3 protein is CSVRPLVNRAEQYF. In DNA, the CDR3 is TGCAGCGTCCGACCCCTCGTAAATAGGGCCGAGCAGTACTTC.

The J gene is TRBJ1-1, the V gene TRBV5-1, with D possibly TRBD1 on 6 matching bases. The CDR3 runs 16 residues. Trimming removed 5 bases at V and 1 base at J, with 18 bases between. In germline, CDR1 is SGHRS, CDR2 YFSETQ. For the CDR3, the DNA is TGCGCCAGCAGGGTTGTGGGCAGGGGCAAGAACACTGAAGCTTTCTTT. Amino acid sequence: CASRVVGRGKNTEAFF.

In the case of this clone: The same CDR3 can be traced to other DNA sequences in this sample. V is TRBV29-1 and J is TRBJ2-3; no firm D call. The CDR3 spans 10 residues. The germline V gene has CDR1 SQVTM and CDR2 ANQGSEA. Trimming left V 4 bases short and J 4 bases short, with 3 bases between. The DNA of the CDR3 is TGCAGCGTTGCACCAGATACGCAGTATTTT. Protein product: CSVAPDTQYF.

This chain links TRBV2 with TRBJ2-7; D perhaps matches TRBD1 (6 bases). Germline V gene data show CDR1 as SNHLY and CDR2 as FYNNEI. CDR3 length: 16 amino acids. The V gene lost 3 bases and the J gene lost 5 bases, with 20 bases spanning the gap. This CDR3 reads CASSDLRVGRGDEQYF. The CDR3 nucleotides are TGTGCCAGCAGTGATTTACGTGTTGGCAGGGGAGACGAGCAGTACTTC.

There are a few counts of this clone. The chain recombines TRBV27 with TRBJ1-1; TRBD1 matches at 7 bases. Germline V CDR1 and CDR2: MNHEY, SMNVEV (reference sequence). The CDR3 is 15 residues long. Trimming removed 5 bases from V and 2 bases from J; junction bases left unmatched: 8. CDR3 nucleotides: TGTGCCAGCAGTCGGGGGGACAGACCTAACACTGAAGCTTTCTTT. It encodes CASSRGDRPNTEAFF.

The sample holds one count of this clone. This chain connects TRBV30 to TRBJ2-1; the match to TRBD2 covers 8 bases. Germline V lookup: CDR1 GTSNPN, CDR2 SVGIG (reference sequence). The CDR3 spans 15 residues. The V gene end was trimmed by 1 base and the J gene end by 9 bases; junction bases not matched to a gene: 11. The DNA of the CDR3 is TGTGCCTGGAGTGCCGGGAGGGGGGGGCACAGTGAGCAGTTCTTC. As protein: CAWSAGRGGHSEQFF.

The chain links TRBV29-1 to TRBJ1-1, with 9 bases lining up with TRBD1. V dropped 6 bases and J dropped 1; count of bases not matched to a gene: 6. The CDR3 length is 14 residues. From germline, CDR1 is SQVTM and CDR2 ANQGSEA. The DNA for the CDR3 is TGCAGCGTCGGACAGGGGCGGGGGAACACTGAAGCTTTCTTT. Protein: CSVGQGRGNTEAFF.

The V and J genes are TRBV9 and TRBJ2-7; D unresolved. In germline, CDR1 is SGDLS, CDR2 YYNGEE. Trimming left V 1 base short and J 5 bases short, with 10 bases between. The CDR3 length is 13 residues. Written as DNA, the CDR3 is TGTGCCAGCAGCGTACAACCCCGGGACGAGCAGTACTTC. Translation gives CASSVQPRDEQYF.

This clone has just a few counts. CDR3 region: CASSLGGLGETQYF. CDR3 DNA: TGTGCCAGCAGCTTAGGAGGGCTGGGAGAGACCCAGTACTTC. This sequence joins TRBV7-2 and TRBJ2-5; D perhaps matches TRBD2 (5 bases). Trimming stripped 1 base from V and 4 bases from J, with 10 bases between. The CDR3 sequence is 14 residues long. Germline loops: CDR1 SGHTA, CDR2 FQGNSA.

The rearrangement links TRBV2 to TRBJ2-1; D is perhaps TRBD2 (5 bases). Trimming left V 7 bases short and J 1 base short, with 14 bases between. The CDR3 has 15 amino acids. Germline values: CDR1 SNHLY, CDR2 FYNNEI. CDR3 loop: CASTKSGTSYNEQFF. CDR3 bases: TGTGCCAGCACCAAAAGCGGTACGTCCTACAATGAGCAGTTCTTC.

The chain joins TRBV4-1 to TRBJ1-1; unclear D gene. V was shortened by 0 bases and J by 3 bases, with 5 bases between the two germline ends. Germline assignment: CDR1 MGHRA and CDR2 YSYEKL. This CDR3 has 13 residues. CDR3 region: CASSQEGHTEAFF. The CDR3 DNA reads TGCGCCAGCAGCCAAGAGGGTCACACTGAAGCTTTCTTT.

This clone has only one observation. This chain connects TRBV6-6 to TRBJ1-2; tentative D call: TRBD1 (6 bases). V was clipped by 4 bases and J by 4 bases, with 10 bases between them. This CDR3 spans 13 amino acids. CDR1 is MNHNY, CDR2 SVGAGI, per germline (reference sequence). The CDR3 protein is CASSLQGGYGYTF. CDR3 DNA: TGTGCCAGCAGTTTACAGGGAGGCTATGGCTACACCTTC.

This clone was counted only a few times. This chain links TRBV7-9 with TRBJ1-4; 8 nucleotides agree with TRBD1. This CDR3 region has 14 residues. Germline V lookup: CDR1 SEHNR, CDR2 FQNEAQ (reference sequence). V gave up 5 bases and J gave up 7 bases; unmatched junction bases: 6. CDR3 region: CASSPSGGGEKLFF. Written as DNA, the CDR3 is TGTGCCAGCAGCCCCTCAGGGGGCGGTGAAAAACTGTTTTTT.